This T cell receptor beta chain was documented in a study of T cells in tuberculosis. Study information: T cells were selected with CD1B tetramers loaded with glucose monomycolate. Samples predate treatment or fall within its first 7 days.

Concerning this clone: Its antigen is as yet unknown.

Deletions cut 0 bases from V and 5 bases from J, with 14 bases between. This CDR3 is 15 amino acids long. Germline V CDR1 and CDR2: SGHNT, YYREEE (reference sequence). Study-wide results and limits: Active tuberculosis TCR-alpha repertoires lay closer to GMM-specific TCRs than IGRA-negative controls, suggesting clonal expansion. Samples were chosen by availability of cryopreserved specimens.

Method: immunoSEQ multiplex PCR; TCRdb's copy keeps in-frame clones and lacks some. The data contain some 30,000 clones, 90% to 95% of them singletons. Time point described: new active TB diagnosis, blood taken before or within 7 days of starting treatment. The chain links TRBV5-4 to TRBJ2-5; D may be TRBD2 (5 bases). This clonotype originated in an adult with tuberculosis. This specimen consisted of PBMCs, obtained at tuberculosis diagnosis. In DNA form, the CDR3 reads TGTGCCAGCAGCTTGGGATTACCGGAGGTGGAGACCCAGTACTTC. This gives the protein CASSLGLPEVETQYF.